This TCR beta chain is from a study of naive and memory T cell subsets (dated by TCRdb to 2016 to 2017). Study-level background: An open-source, UMI-based TCR alpha and beta sequencing pipeline was applied to sorted naive and memory peripheral blood T cell subsets. IgG serology results and the functional CMV T cell responses were in complete agreement. RNA was DNase-treated and reverse transcribed with TCR constant-region primers, mostly using SuperScript III.

From the second PCR step on, the TCR alpha and beta chain libraries were amplified in separate reactions. To determine each donor's CMV status, fresh PBMCs were stimulated overnight with CMV viral lysate, and IFNgamma production from CD4+ T cells was then assessed. Using Miltenyi beads, CD4 T cells were first positively selected, and CD8 T cells were then positively selected from the CD4-negative fraction. After staining for CD3, CD4, CD8, CD45RA, CD27 and a live/dead dye, cells were sorted on a BD Aria II into four subsets based on CD45RA and CD27. Three healthy volunteers provided blood, and the blood of each volunteer was split into CD4 and CD8 T cells and then into four differentiation subsets. Approximately 120 ml of peripheral blood was collected from each donor, and PBMC were isolated by Ficoll-Paque PLUS density-gradient centrifugation. Sorted cells were lysed in RLT buffer, after which RNA was extracted using a Qiagen RNeasy kit and stored at -80 degrees C.

The germline V end is reduced by 7 bases and the J end by 7 bases; junction bases left unmatched: 12. For CDR1 and CDR2, the germline V gene (reference sequence) lists LNHDA and SQIVND. The CDR3 has 15 amino acids, counting the end cysteine and phenylalanine. Only the CDR3 DNA stays, 45 bases, in frame from base 1. A remark on this clonotype: Its antigen has not been determined. Base-call qualities are not available, and no considerably larger clone is one nucleotide away.

The research as a whole found: The abundance of TCRs followed a power law with an exponent that differed between naive and memory subsets yet stayed consistent across the three individuals. After error correction, over 90% of naive TCR sequences appeared only once, giving much steeper abundance distributions than memory subsets. RNA-based TCR counts may be affected by expression changes linked to T cell activation and differentiation. In both CD4 and CD8 cells, a rise in Gini index and a fall in Shannon and inverse Simpson diversity were observed from naive through CM, EM and EMRA. The repertoire findings for the naive and memory subsets could not be validated against a ground truth, as none was available. A clonotype was defined as a single alpha or beta chain sequence rather than as a paired alpha/beta receptor. A few larger clonotypes were present in naive repertoires, especially CD8 naive repertoires, and these clonotypes were possibly memory cells re-expressing CD45RA.

Libraries came from UMI-ligation and nested PCR. The beta constant-region primer was an equimolar mix of two oligonucleotides covering both TRBC1 and TRBC2. The ligated cDNA went through four rounds of PCR with nested alpha and beta constant-region primers together with the SP2 primer. A single-stranded oligonucleotide containing the SP2 primer and a 12-nucleotide UMI was joined to the 3' end of the cDNA by T4 RNA ligase 1. Incubation of the ligation reaction was carried out at 16 degrees C for about 20-25 hours. PCR2 was usually performed as a SYBR Green qPCR and halted at a preset threshold so that over-amplification would not occur. All purifications after the first were performed with Agencourt AMPure XP magnetic beads. Libraries were quantified by Qubit and checked on a TapeStation, where a main peak was expected near 650 bp. Sequencing of the pooled libraries was done on an Illumina MiSeq using v2 2x251 paired-end kits, which typically yielded roughly 0.95-2.2 million reads per sample. Each sample library was pooled at approximately 3.7 nM, and roughly 4.5-7.5% PhiX was included to improve cluster recognition. From the authors' description of their analysis: Decombinator assigned V and J genes to Demultiplexor-processed FASTQ reads by tag matching, allowing a single base-pair mismatch. Collapsinator relied on UMIs to fix sequencing errors as well as frequency errors caused by PCR heterogeneity. CDR3Translator translated TCRs and extracted CDR3s from the conserved cysteine to the FGXG phenylalanine, flagging non-productive sequences. Repertoires were subsampled to equal numbers of UMI-defined TCRs before Gini, Shannon entropy and inverse Simpson indices were calculated. Power-law fits to clonotype abundance distributions were performed by maximum likelihood within the linear range. Similar UMI counts, unique TCR numbers and clonal distributions were obtained with the pipeline and with MIGEC on one naive CD8 sample. In one analysis, naive TCRs also found in any memory subset of the same donor were removed from the naive repertoire. The repertoires were searched for about 7,300 CMV-associated CDR3 sequences that had been compiled from VDJdb and a published dataset. The public reads were quality trimmed at Q25 with fastp and then assembled into clones with MiXCR by TCRdb, keeping productive beta chains. When rows share a CDR3 protein, they turn into one entry using the most common DNA and genes. For this entry, the V and J calls and clone size follow TCRdb and not the study's own pipeline. The sample yields approximately 100,000 distinct CDR3 sequences; about 14% were counted once. The ten biggest clones cover approximately 3% of the sample.

Material: naive CD8+ T cells from blood. Read against the paper, the sample's cell subset or site label means: naive T cells, CD45RA high CD27+. The receptor was derived from a human donor in good health. The chain was built from TRBV19 and TRBJ1-1, and TRBD1 matches 10 of the central bases. The nucleotide sequence reads TGTGCCAGTACCTCTCTTTGGACAGGGGGGATTGAAGCTTTCTTT. The resulting protein is CASTSLWTGGIEAFF. This CDR3, with the reference TRBV19 and TRBJ1-1 proteins standing in past its ends, gives the full variable domain DGGITQSPKYLFRKEGQNVTLSCEQNLNHDAMYWYRQDPGQGLRLIYYSQIVNDFQKGDIAEGYSVSREKKESFPLTVTSAQKNPTAFYLCASTSLWTGGIEAFFGQGTRLTVV.